These 12 T cell receptor beta chains came from one sample sequenced in a study of T-cell reconstitution after alpha-beta-depleted transplantation in children. Library preparation (for TCRbeta) was performed with unique molecular identifiers. Each CDR3 protein is one row after TCRdb ran MiXCR on the PCR reads. The table includes 210,000 or so distinct CDR3 sequences, about a tenth detected once. The sample here was PBMCs, taken before TCRalphabeta/CD19-depleted stem cell transplant. These receptors were taken from a child younger than two with acute myeloid leukemia, due to receive a stem cell transplant.

This clonotype occurred many times. The V gene is TRBV4-3, the J gene TRBJ2-7, with TRBD2 as a possible D gene (6 bases). The germline V gene encodes CDR1 LGHNA and CDR2 YSLEER. The CDR3 extends over 14 amino acids. V was trimmed by 3 bases and J by 4 bases, leaving 13 bases between them. The CDR3 spells CASSHSGRGYEQYF. The CDR3 region has the DNA TGCGCCAGCAGCCACTCCGGGAGAGGATACGAGCAGTACTTC.

A remark on this clonotype: This may be a read error, as it is one base from a much larger clone. This chain links TRBV5-1 with TRBJ2-1; no clear D gene. The CDR3 has 12 residues. Germline assignment: CDR1 SGHRS and CDR2 YFSETQ. The CDR3 coding sequence is TGCGCCAGCAGCTTGATGGAGAATGAGCCGTTCTTC. Translating gives CASSLMENEPFF.

At least ten counts were recorded for this clonotype. The chain uses TRBV12-3 or TRBV12-4 and TRBJ1-5, with TRBD1 as a possible D gene (6 bases). With 5 bases removed from V and 2 bases from J, the gap between germline ends came to 13 bases. The CDR3 loop spans 15 amino acids. Written as DNA, the CDR3 is TGTGCCAGCAGTGGACAGCGAGGGGGCAATCAGCCCCAGCATTTT. Its translation is CASSGQRGGNQPQHF.

In this sample, this clonotype turned up many times. V is TRBV6-5 and J is TRBJ1-2; D unresolved. The CDR3 has 11 amino acids. V lost 5 bases and J lost 4, with 5 bases in between. Germline loops: CDR1 MNHEY, CDR2 SVGAGI. The CDR3 loop reads CASSGFYGYTF. CDR3 coding DNA: TGTGCCAGCAGTGGGTTCTATGGCTACACCTTC.

This clonotype was seen repeatedly, ten times or more. This chain joins TRBV20-1 and TRBJ2-4; tentatively, D is TRBD1 (6 bases). V dropped 5 bases and J dropped 1 base, with 12 bases sitting between them. The CDR3 loop spans 14 amino acids. Germline V lookup: CDR1 DFQATT, CDR2 SNEGSKA (reference sequence). DNA for the CDR3: TGCAGTGCTCCCCTTCAGGGGGCCAAAAACATTCAGTACTTC. Translating gives CSAPLQGAKNIQYF.

Many counts were recorded for this clonotype. The rearrangement uses TRBV5-6 and TRBJ2-7; 7 positions match TRBD1. With V trimmed by 4 bases and J by 6 bases, 10 bases remained unmatched. The CDR3 has 14 amino acids. The germline gives CDR1 SGHDT, CDR2 YYEEEE. Here the CDR3 DNA reads TGTGCCAGCAGCCGGGGAGACAGGGTGGGCGAGCAGTACTTC. Protein: CASSRGDRVGEQYF.

This clonotype was observed at least ten times. CDR3 amino acids: CSVDSRLTYNEQFF. Written as DNA, the CDR3 is TGCAGCGTTGATTCGCGATTAACCTACAATGAGCAGTTCTTC. The chain recombines TRBV29-1 with TRBJ2-1, with D hard to call. Per the germline V gene, CDR1 is SQVTM and CDR2 is ANQGSEA. The CDR3 loop spans 14 amino acids. V lost 3 bases, J lost 2 bases, and 11 bases lay in between.

This clonotype was picked up many times. This chain links TRBV21-1 with TRBJ2-7. TRBV21-1 is a listed pseudogene. The CDR3 totals 16 residues. This chain's CDR3 is CASSKSLGISSYEQYF. The CDR3 DNA reads TGTGCCAGCAGCAAATCTCTTGGGATAAGCTCCTACGAGCAGTACTTC.

The chain employs TRBV7-3 and TRBJ2-2; no clear D gene. This CDR3 spans 12 amino acids. V shed 2 bases and J shed 7 bases, with 5 bases lying between them. Germline CDR1 reads SGHTA; CDR2 reads FQGTGA. The CDR3 spells CASSLDVGELFF. The CDR3 DNA follows: TGTGCCAGCAGCTTAGATGTCGGGGAGCTGTTTTTT.

There are many counts of this clonotype. The V gene is TRBV7-6, the J gene TRBJ1-1; D unresolved. The germline CDR1 and CDR2 sequences are SGHVS and FNYEAQ. The V end was cut by 0 bases, the J end by 0 bases, with 8 bases between. This CDR3 spans 15 amino acids. CDR3 region: CASSLALTLNTEAFF. The CDR3 nucleotides are TGTGCCAGCAGCTTAGCGCTCACTTTGAACACTGAAGCTTTCTTT.

This clonotype has a count of ten or more. The CDR3, as DNA: TGCAGCGTTGACTCTGGGGCCAACGTCCTGACTTTC. Its translation is CSVDSGANVLTF. The rearrangement uses TRBV29-1 and TRBJ2-6; D unclear. The V gene's germline CDR1 is SQVTM and CDR2 ANQGSEA. Trimming cost V 3 bases and J 0 bases, with 0 bases left between them. The CDR3 length is 12 residues.

In this sample, this clonotype turned up many times. V gene TRBV24-1 combines with J gene TRBJ1-5, with D possibly matching TRBD1 (5 bases). Germline V gene lookup returns CDR1 KGHDR and CDR2 SFDVKD. The ends were cut back, 11 bases at V and 6 bases at J, with 25 bases in the middle. The CDR3 contains 16 residues. CDR3 sequence reads: CASHASGHRDCQPQHF. Written as DNA, the CDR3 is TGTGCCAGTCACGCATCGGGGCACCGGGATTGTCAGCCCCAGCATTTT.